The table lists the clone carrying this T cell receptor (beta chain) with many counts. Its target is unknown. Clinical symptoms and serum thyroxine were used for diagnosis; TRAb, thyroid ultrasound and orbital computed tomography were also relied on. The sample is drawn from a study of Graves' ophthalmopathy and Graves' hyperthyroidism. Study-level points and caveats: From stable hyperthyroidism, ophthalmopathy was separated by a 13-signature model with just over 85% sensitivity and 80% to 82% specificity.

The TCR beta CDR3 regions underwent amplification from RNA transcripts. In the first round, RT-PCR was carried out with HTBI primers, and a multiplex PCR formed the second round. TCRdb used MiXCR to reprocess the multiplex PCR reads, holding one entry per CDR3 protein. Of some 1.1 million distinct CDR3 sequences detected, 35% to 40% appear once; the ten largest clones hold 11%. Germline V gene sequence: CDR1 SGHVS, CDR2 FNYEAQ. The CDR3 spans 15 residues. After removal of 5 bases from V and 4 bases from J, the junction contained 4 bases not matched to a gene. The TCR was taken from an adult man with Graves' hyperthyroidism. Sequenced input: peripheral blood or thyroid tissue (not recorded which). The chain couples TRBV7-6 to TRBJ1-6, with 8 positions matching TRBD1. CDR3 coding DNA: TGTGCCAGCAGCCTGAGGACAGGGTATAATTCACCCCTCCACTTT. This codes for CASSLRTGYNSPLHF.